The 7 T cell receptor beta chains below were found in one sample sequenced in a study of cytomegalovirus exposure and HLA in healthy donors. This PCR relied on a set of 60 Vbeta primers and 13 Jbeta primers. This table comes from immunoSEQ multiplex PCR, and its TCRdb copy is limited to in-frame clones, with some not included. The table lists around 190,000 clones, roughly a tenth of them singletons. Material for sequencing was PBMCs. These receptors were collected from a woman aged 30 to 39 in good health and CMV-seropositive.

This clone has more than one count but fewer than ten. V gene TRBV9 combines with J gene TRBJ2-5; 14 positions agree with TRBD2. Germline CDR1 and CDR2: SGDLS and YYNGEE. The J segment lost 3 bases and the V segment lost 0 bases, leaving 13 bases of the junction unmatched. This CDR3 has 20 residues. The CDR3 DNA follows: TGTGCCAGCAGCGTAGGGCGGGGGACTAGCGGGGGTCTGGAGGAAGAGACCCAGTACTTC. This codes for CASSVGRGTSGGLEEETQYF.

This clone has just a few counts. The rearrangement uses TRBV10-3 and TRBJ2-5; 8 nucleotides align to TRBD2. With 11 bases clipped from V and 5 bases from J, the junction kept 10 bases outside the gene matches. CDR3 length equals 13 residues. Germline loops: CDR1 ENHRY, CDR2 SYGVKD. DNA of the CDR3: TGTGCCGTCGGGACTAGGAGTGCGGAGACCCAGTACTTC. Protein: CAVGTRSAETQYF.

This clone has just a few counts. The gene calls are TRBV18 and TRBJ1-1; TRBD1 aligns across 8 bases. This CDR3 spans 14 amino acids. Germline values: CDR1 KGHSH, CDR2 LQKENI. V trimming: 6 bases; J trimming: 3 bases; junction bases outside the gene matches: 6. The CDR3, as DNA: TGTGCCAGCTCCCAGGGGGCAACGGACACTGAAGCTTTCTTT. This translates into CASSQGATDTEAFF.

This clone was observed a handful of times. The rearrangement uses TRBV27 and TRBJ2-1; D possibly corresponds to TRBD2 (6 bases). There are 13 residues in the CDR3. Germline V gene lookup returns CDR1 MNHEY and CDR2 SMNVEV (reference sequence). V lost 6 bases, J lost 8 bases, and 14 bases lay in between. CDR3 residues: CASRDHGGDEQFF. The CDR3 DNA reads TGTGCCAGCAGAGACCACGGGGGAGATGAGCAGTTCTTC.

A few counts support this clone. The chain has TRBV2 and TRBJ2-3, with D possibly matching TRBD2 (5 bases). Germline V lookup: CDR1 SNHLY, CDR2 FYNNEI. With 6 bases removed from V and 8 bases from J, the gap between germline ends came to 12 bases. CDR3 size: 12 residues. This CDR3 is CASSRGRSTQYF. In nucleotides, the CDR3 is TGTGCCAGCAGCCGAGGGAGAAGTACGCAGTATTTT.

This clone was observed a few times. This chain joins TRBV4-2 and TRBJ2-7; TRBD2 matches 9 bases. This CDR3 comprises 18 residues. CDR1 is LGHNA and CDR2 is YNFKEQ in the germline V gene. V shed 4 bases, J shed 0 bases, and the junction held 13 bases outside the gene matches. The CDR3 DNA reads TGTGCCAGCAGCCTTGCAGGACTAGCGTCCGTAAGCTCCTACGAGCAGTACTTC. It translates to CASSLAGLASVSSYEQYF.

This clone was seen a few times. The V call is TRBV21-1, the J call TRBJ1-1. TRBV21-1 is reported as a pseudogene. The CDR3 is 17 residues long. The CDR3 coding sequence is TGTGCCAGCAGCAAAGCGGAAGCCCGGGGTCGGAACACTGAAGCTTTCTTT. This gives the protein CASSKAEARGRNTEAFF.